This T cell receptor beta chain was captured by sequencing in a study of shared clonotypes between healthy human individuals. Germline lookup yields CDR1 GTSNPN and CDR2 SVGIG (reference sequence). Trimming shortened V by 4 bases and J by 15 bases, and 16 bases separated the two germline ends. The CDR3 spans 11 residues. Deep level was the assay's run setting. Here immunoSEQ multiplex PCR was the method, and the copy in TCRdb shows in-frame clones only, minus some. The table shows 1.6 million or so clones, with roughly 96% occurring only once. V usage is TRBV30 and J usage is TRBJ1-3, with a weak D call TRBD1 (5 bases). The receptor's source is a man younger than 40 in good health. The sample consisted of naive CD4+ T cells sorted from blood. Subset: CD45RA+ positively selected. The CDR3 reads CAWNRGGSEYF. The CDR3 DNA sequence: TGTGCCTGGAATCGGGGGGGATCCGAATATTTT.